This entry lists 10 T cell receptor beta chains sequenced from one sample in a study of naive and memory T cell subsets. Study-wide results and limits: A few larger clonotypes appeared in naive repertoires, especially CD8, possibly memory cells re-expressing CD45RA.

The beta constant-region primer was an equimolar mix of two oligonucleotides covering TRBC1 and TRBC2. Four rounds of PCR amplified the ligated cDNA using nested alpha and beta constant-region primers plus SP2. TCRdb re-analysed the UMI-ligation and nested PCR reads in MiXCR, keeping a single row per CDR3 protein. Of under 150,000 distinct CDR3 sequences in the sample, approximately 18% were seen once. The antigens these receptors bind are not known. Sample: naive CD8+ T cells from blood. The source is a human donor in good health.

The chain joins TRBV6-5 to TRBJ2-7; weak D call: TRBD2 (5 bases). This CDR3 comprises 18 residues. Germline loops: CDR1 MNHEY, CDR2 SVGAGI. V dropped 0 bases and J dropped 0 bases, with 18 bases sitting between them. The CDR3 spells CASSYSNPGGPSSYEQYF. DNA of the CDR3: TGTGCCAGCAGTTACTCGAATCCCGGAGGACCCAGCTCCTACGAGCAGTACTTC.

As for this clonotype: A much larger clone is a single base away; this may be a read error. V and J are TRBV5-4 and TRBJ2-7; no reliable D call. Germline V CDR1 and CDR2: SGHNT, YYREEE (reference sequence). Trimming pared 1 base from V and 0 bases from J, leaving 8 bases between. The CDR3 runs 14 residues. The CDR3 here is CASSLSWSSYEQYF. The CDR3 DNA sequence: TGTGCCAGCAGCTTGTCGTGGAGCTCCTACGAGCAGTACTTC.

This clonotype was counted between two and nine times. V is TRBV7-9 and J is TRBJ2-7; no firm D call. The CDR3 has 15 residues. Trimming took off 5 bases at V and 3 bases at J, with 17 bases between the two ends. Germline loops: CDR1 SEHNR, CDR2 FQNEAQ (reference sequence). CDR3 in DNA: TGTGCCAGCAGCCCGGAAATATCGCCTTTCTACGAGCAGTACTTC. It is translated as CASSPEISPFYEQYF.

The CDR3 region is CASSFFPAGRNNEQFF. CDR3 nucleotides: TGTGCCAGCAGTTTCTTCCCAGCAGGGCGAAACAATGAGCAGTTCTTC. V and J are TRBV12-3 or TRBV12-4 and TRBJ2-1; possibly TRBD1 for D (5 bases). The V and J ends lost 3 bases and 5 bases respectively, with 17 bases between them. The CDR3 has 16 amino acids.

In the case of this clonotype: Germline is not matched at one junction end, which may reflect a read error. The chain is built from TRBV10-2 and TRBJ2-5; D possibly corresponds to TRBD1 (6 bases). The CDR3 has 15 residues. From germline, CDR1 is WSHSY and CDR2 SAAADI. CDR3 in amino acids: CASSETNRDHETQYF. The CDR3, as DNA: TGCGCCAGCAGTGAGACCAACAGGGACCACGAGACCCAGTACTTC.

This clonotype was seen only a few times. This sequence joins TRBV3-1 and TRBJ2-3, with 7 bases lining up with TRBD2. This CDR3 contains 14 residues. Germline CDR1 is LGHDT and CDR2 is YNNKEL (reference sequence). V dropped 4 bases and J dropped 4; count of bases not matched to a gene: 5. CDR3 sequence: CASSPTGGPDTQYF. CDR3 DNA: TGTGCCAGCAGCCCGACGGGAGGCCCAGATACGCAGTATTTT.

A few counts support this clonotype. This rearrangement joins TRBV13 to TRBJ2-3, with D uncertain. The V end was cut by 0 bases, the J end by 5 bases, with 6 bases between. CDR1 is PRHDT, CDR2 FYEKMQ, per germline (reference sequence). The CDR3 consists of 13 residues. CDR3 DNA: TGTGCCAGCAGCTTAGGGCACGTAGATACGCAGTATTTT. Its protein product is CASSLGHVDTQYF.

This clonotype has a handful of counts. The V gene is TRBV12-3 or TRBV12-4, the J gene TRBJ2-5, with D unclear. This CDR3 is built from 13 residues. The ends were cut back, 1 base at V and 3 bases at J, with 6 bases in the middle. Written as DNA, the CDR3 is TGTGCCAGCAGTTTAGTGAAGGAAGAGACCCAGTACTTC. As protein: CASSLVKEETQYF.

This clonotype occurred a few times. The rearrangement joins TRBV12-3 or TRBV12-4 to TRBJ2-3, with TRBD2 matching 7 bases. After removal of 6 bases from V and 2 bases from J, the junction contained 5 bases not matched to a gene. The CDR3 has 14 amino acids. The CDR3, as DNA: TGTGCCAGCAGGGGAGGGACTACCACAGATACGCAGTATTTT. Encoded protein: CASRGGTTTDTQYF.

The V gene is TRBV6-1, the J gene TRBJ2-7; 7 nucleotides agree with TRBD1. Unmatched junction bases numbered 8, after V lost 3 bases and J lost 3 bases. CDR1 and CDR2 from the germline V gene are MNHNS and SASEGT. This CDR3 contains 15 residues. This CDR3 is CASSEWLGQVYEQYF. DNA of the CDR3: TGTGCCAGCAGTGAGTGGCTAGGACAGGTCTACGAGCAGTACTTC.